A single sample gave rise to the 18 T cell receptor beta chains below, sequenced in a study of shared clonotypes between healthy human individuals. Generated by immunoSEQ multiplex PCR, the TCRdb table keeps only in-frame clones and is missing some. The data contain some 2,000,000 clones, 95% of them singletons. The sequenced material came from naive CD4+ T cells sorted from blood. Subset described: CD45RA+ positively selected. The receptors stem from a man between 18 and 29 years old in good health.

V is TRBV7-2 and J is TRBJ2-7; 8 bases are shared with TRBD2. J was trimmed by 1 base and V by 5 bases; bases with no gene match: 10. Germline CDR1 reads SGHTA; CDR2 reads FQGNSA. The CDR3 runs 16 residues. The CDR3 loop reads CASSPGGAVRSYEQYF. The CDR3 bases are TGTGCCAGCAGCCCGGGGGGGGCAGTACGGTCCTACGAGCAGTACTTC.

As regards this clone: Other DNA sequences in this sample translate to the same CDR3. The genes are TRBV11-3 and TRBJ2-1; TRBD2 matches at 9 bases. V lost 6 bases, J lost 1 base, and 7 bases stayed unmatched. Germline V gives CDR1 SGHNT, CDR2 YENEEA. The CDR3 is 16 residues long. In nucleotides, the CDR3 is TGTGCCAGCAGTCTCGGGGCGGGAGGGTCCTACAATGAGCAGTTCTTC. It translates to CASSLGAGGSYNEQFF.

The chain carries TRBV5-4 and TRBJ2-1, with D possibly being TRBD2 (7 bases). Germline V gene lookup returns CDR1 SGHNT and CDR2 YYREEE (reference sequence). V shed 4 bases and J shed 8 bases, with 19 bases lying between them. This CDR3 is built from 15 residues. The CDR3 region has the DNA TGTGCCAGCAGCCCGGGGGGCGCGGGGCCTCATGAGCAGTTCTTC. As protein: CASSPGGAGPHEQFF.

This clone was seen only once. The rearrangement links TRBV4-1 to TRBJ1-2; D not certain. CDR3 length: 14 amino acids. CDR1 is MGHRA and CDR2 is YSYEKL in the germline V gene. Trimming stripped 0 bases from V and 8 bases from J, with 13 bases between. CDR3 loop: CASSQDSFLRGYTF. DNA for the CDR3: TGCGCCAGCAGCCAAGATAGCTTTCTAAGGGGCTACACCTTC.

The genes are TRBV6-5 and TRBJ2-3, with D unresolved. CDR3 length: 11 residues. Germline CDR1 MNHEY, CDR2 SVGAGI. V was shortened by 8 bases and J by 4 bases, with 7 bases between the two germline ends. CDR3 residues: CASGWSDTQYF. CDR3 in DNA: TGTGCCAGCGGCTGGTCAGATACGCAGTATTTT.

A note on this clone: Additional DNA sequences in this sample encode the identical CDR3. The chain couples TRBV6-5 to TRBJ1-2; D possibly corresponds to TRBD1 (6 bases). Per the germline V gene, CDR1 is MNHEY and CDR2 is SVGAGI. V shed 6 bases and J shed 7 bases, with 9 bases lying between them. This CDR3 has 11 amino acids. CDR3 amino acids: CASRRGGGYTF. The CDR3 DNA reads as TGTGCCAGCAGGAGGGGGGGTGGCTACACCTTC.

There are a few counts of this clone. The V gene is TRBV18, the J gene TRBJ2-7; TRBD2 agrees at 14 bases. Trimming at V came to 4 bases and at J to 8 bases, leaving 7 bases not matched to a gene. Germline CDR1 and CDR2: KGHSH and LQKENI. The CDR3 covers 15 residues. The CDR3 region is CASSQGLAGDGKQYF. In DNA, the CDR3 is TGTGCCAGCTCACAGGGACTAGCGGGGGACGGCAAGCAGTACTTC.

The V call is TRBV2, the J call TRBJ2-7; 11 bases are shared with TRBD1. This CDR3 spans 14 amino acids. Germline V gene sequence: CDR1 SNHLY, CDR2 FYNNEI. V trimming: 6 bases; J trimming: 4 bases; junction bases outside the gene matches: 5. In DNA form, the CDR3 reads TGTGCCAGCAGGGGACAGGGGGTATCTTACGAGCAGTACTTC. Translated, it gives CASRGQGVSYEQYF.

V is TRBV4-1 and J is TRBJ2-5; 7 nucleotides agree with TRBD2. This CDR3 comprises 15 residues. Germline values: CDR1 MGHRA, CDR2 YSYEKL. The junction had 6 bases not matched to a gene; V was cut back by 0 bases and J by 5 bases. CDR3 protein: CASSQDPGLLETQYF. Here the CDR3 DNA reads TGCGCCAGCAGCCAAGATCCGGGACTACTGGAGACCCAGTACTTC.

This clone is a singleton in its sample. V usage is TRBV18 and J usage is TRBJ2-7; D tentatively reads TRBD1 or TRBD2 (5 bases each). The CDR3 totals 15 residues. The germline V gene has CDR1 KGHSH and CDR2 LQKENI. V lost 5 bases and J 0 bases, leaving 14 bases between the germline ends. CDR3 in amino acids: CASSVGTPNSYEQYF. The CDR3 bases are TGTGCCAGCTCAGTCGGGACGCCGAACTCCTACGAGCAGTACTTC.

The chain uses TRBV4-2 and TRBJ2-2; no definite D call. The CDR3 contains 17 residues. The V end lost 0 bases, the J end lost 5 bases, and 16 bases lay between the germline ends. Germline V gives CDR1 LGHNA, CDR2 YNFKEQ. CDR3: CASSQDPIVANTGELFF. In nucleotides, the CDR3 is TGTGCCAGCAGCCAAGATCCAATAGTAGCCAATACCGGGGAGCTGTTTTTT.

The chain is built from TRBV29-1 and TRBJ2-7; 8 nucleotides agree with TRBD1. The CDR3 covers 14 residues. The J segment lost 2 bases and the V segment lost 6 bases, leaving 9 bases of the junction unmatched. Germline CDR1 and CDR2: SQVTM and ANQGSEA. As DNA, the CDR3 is TGCAGCGTGCAATTCGGGACAGGAACCTACGAGCAGTACTTC. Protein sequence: CSVQFGTGTYEQYF.

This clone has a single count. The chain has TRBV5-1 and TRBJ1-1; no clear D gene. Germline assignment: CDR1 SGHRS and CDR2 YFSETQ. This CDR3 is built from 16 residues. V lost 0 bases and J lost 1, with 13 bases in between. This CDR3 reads CASSLGVRLPNTEAFF. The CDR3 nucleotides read TGCGCCAGCAGCTTGGGAGTCAGGCTACCGAACACTGAAGCTTTCTTT. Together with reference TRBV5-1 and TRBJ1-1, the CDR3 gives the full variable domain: KAGVTQTPRYLIKTRGQQVTLSCSPISGHRSVSWYQQTPGQGLQFLFEYFSETQRNKGNFPGRFSGRQFSNSRSEMNVSTLELGDSALYLCASSLGVRLPNTEAFFGQGTRLTVV.

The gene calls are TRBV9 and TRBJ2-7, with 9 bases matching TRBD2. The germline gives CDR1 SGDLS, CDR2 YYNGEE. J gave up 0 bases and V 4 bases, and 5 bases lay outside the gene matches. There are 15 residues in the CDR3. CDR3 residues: CASSPSGTYSYEQYF. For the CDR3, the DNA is TGTGCCAGCAGCCCTAGCGGGACTTACTCCTACGAGCAGTACTTC.

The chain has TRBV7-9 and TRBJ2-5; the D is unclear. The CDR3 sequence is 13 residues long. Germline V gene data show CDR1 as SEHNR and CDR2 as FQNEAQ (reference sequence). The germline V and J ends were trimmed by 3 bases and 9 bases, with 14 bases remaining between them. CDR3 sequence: CASSFQSSDPQYF. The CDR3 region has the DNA TGTGCCAGCAGCTTTCAGTCTTCCGATCCCCAGTACTTC.

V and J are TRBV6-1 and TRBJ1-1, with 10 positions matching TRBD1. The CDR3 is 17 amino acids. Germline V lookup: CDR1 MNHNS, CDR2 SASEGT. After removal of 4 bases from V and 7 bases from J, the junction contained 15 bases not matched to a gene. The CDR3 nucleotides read TGTGCCAGCAGTGGGGAAAGGACAGGGGGATCCCAGAATGAAGCTTTCTTT. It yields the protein CASSGERTGGSQNEAFF.

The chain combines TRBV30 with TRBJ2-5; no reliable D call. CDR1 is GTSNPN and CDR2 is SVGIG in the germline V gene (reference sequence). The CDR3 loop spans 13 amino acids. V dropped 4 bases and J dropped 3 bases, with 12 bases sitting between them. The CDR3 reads CAWNFGWEETQYF. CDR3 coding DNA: TGTGCCTGGAACTTTGGATGGGAAGAGACCCAGTACTTC.

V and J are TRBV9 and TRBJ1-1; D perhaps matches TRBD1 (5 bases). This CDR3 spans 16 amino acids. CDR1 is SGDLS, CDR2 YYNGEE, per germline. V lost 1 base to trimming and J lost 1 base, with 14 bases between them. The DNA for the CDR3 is TGTGCCAGCAGCGTAACAGAGGGGTTAAAGAACACTGAAGCTTTCTTT. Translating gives CASSVTEGLKNTEAFF.